This TCR beta chain was identified during a study of blood T cell repertoires in COVID-19. As for the study in general: The United States, Italy and Spain supplied acute and convalescent COVID-19 samples. T cells, B-cell-depleted T cells, or PBMCs provided the cDNA or gDNA that served as material.

Recruited during active infection, patients (from Seattle) were subsequently followed longitudinally. The V and J ends lost 5 bases and 5 bases respectively, with 12 bases between them. Germline V lookup: CDR1 SGHAT, CDR2 FQNNGV. The length of the CDR3 is 13 residues. Original processing notes: Estimated nucleated cell counts came from reference gene primer amplification. Some clones are missing from TCRdb's copy, which holds only in-frame ones; the method was immunoSEQ multiplex PCR. That table supplies the V and J calls and clone size; D and trimming were determined from the DNA. The sample contains about 150,000 clones, 75% to 85% of which appear only once.

Sequencing was carried out using peripheral blood. The TCR was taken from a woman aged 55-75 years with COVID-19, enrolled during active disease. The gene calls are TRBV11-2 and TRBJ1-2; tentative D call: TRBD1 (5 bases). This chain's CDR3 is CASSPGMEYGYTF. The CDR3 DNA is TGTGCCAGCAGCCCAGGGATGGAGTATGGCTACACCTTC.